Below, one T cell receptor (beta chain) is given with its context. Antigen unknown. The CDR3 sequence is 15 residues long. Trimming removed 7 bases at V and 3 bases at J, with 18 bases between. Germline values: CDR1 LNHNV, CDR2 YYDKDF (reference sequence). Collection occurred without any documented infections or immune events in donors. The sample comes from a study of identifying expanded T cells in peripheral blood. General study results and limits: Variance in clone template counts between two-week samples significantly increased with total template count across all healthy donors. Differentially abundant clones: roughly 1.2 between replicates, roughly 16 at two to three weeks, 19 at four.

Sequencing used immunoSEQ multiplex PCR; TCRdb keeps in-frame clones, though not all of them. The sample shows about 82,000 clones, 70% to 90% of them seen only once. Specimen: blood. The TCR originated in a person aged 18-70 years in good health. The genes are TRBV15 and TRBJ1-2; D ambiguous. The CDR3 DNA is TGTGCCACCACCTCGTTCCGGACGGGAGACTATGGCTACACCTTC. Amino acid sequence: CATTSFRTGDYGYTF.